The 28 T cell receptor beta chains below were found in one sample sequenced in a study of T-cell reconstitution after alpha-beta-depleted transplantation in children. Unique molecular identifiers were used in preparing the TCRbeta library. Each CDR3 protein is one row after TCRdb ran MiXCR on the PCR reads. Of hundreds of thousands of distinct CDR3 sequences listed, roughly 13% are singletons. Source: PBMCs, mostly from graft donor cells, taken 360 days after TCRalphabeta/CD19-depleted stem cell transplant. The receptors here all came from a male patient younger than 18 who had a stem cell transplant for acute myeloid leukemia, so the T cells may come from the graft donor.

This clonotype was seen more than once but under ten times. This sequence joins TRBV18 and TRBJ2-7, with 7 bases that match TRBD1. Germline V gives CDR1 KGHSH, CDR2 LQKENI. The V segment lost 5 bases and the J segment 1 base; nucleotides outside the gene matches: 5. This CDR3 comprises 14 residues. In nucleotides, the CDR3 is TGTGCCAGCTCAGGGGACAGCATTTCCTACGAGCAGTACTTC. As protein: CASSGDSISYEQYF.

The V call is TRBV25-1, the J call TRBJ1-1; 7 bases agree with TRBD1. V lost 8 bases and J lost 4; bases outside the gene matches: 7. This CDR3 is 13 amino acids long. CDR1 and CDR2 from the germline V gene are MGHDK and SYGVNS. This CDR3 is CASQLAGGTEAFF. CDR3 nucleotides: TGTGCCAGCCAGCTGGCAGGGGGCACTGAAGCTTTCTTT.

V and J are TRBV5-4 and TRBJ2-1; 8 nucleotides align to TRBD1. CDR1 is SGHNT, CDR2 YYREEE, per germline (reference sequence). J was trimmed by 4 bases and V by 10 bases; bases with no gene match: 10. The CDR3 loop spans 14 amino acids. The CDR3 bases are TGTGCCCAAGGGGGCCAGGGGGCTTACAATGAGCAGTTCTTC. Translated, it gives CAQGGQGAYNEQFF.

The gene calls are TRBV3-1 and TRBJ2-2, with D perhaps TRBD1 (5 bases). The CDR3 is 16 residues long. Germline V lookup: CDR1 LGHDT, CDR2 YNNKEL (reference sequence). V was clipped by 4 bases and J by 0 bases, with 12 bases between them. Here the CDR3 reads CASSPWGPTNTGELFF. The CDR3 nucleotides read TGTGCCAGCAGCCCTTGGGGCCCAACGAACACCGGGGAGCTGTTTTTT.

The chain employs TRBV12-3 or TRBV12-4 and TRBJ1-2; 8 bases match TRBD1. The CDR3 is made up of 12 amino acids. V gave up 5 bases and J gave up 8 bases; unmatched junction bases: 4. The CDR3 region has the DNA TGTGCCAGCAGTCCACAGGGGGGCGGCTACACCTTC. Amino acid sequence: CASSPQGGGYTF.

This clonotype was observed many times. The J gene is TRBJ2-3, the V gene TRBV3-1; D gene uncertain. The CDR3 contains 16 residues. Germline V CDR1 and CDR2: LGHDT, YNNKEL (reference sequence). Trimming stripped 2 bases from V and 3 bases from J, with 15 bases between. This CDR3 reads CASSQLAEPGTDTQYF. DNA for the CDR3: TGTGCCAGCAGCCAATTGGCGGAGCCAGGAACAGATACGCAGTATTTT.

This clonotype has ten or more counts. This chain links TRBV20-1 with TRBJ2-7; either TRBD1 or TRBD2 may supply D (6 bases each). V was cut by 3 bases and J by 3 bases, with 12 bases left in between. Germline loops: CDR1 DFQATT, CDR2 SNEGSKA (reference sequence). This CDR3 is built from 13 residues. CDR3 sequence (DNA): TGCAGTGCTAGGGCCAGGGGAGGCTACGAGCAGTACTTC. Protein: CSARARGGYEQYF.

As for this clonotype: A much larger clone is a single base away; this may be a read error. The chain has TRBV12-3 or TRBV12-4 and TRBJ2-1; 11 positions agree with TRBD2. CDR3 size: 13 residues. DNA of the CDR3: TGTGCCAGCACTTTAGCACTAGCGGGAGTGCAGTTCTTC. Residues: CASTLALAGVQFF.

Only a few counts were recorded for this clonotype. The chain is built from TRBV5-6 and TRBJ2-3; D is possibly TRBD1 (5 bases). CDR3 length: 16 residues. V lost 4 bases to trimming and J lost 0 bases, with 15 bases between them. Looked up from germline, CDR1 is SGHDT and CDR2 is YYEEEE. This CDR3 reads CASSPLGPGSTDTQYF. The CDR3 nucleotides are TGTGCCAGCAGCCCCTTGGGGCCAGGTAGCACAGATACGCAGTATTTT.

This chain links TRBV7-9 with TRBJ2-7; 11 nucleotides line up with TRBD2. V lost 2 bases, J lost 2 bases, and 2 bases stayed unmatched. CDR1 is SEHNR and CDR2 is FQNEAQ in the germline V gene (reference sequence). CDR3 length equals 15 residues. The DNA for the CDR3 is TGTGCCAGCAGCTTAATAGCGGGAGGGCCCTACGAGCAGTACTTC. It codes for CASSLIAGGPYEQYF.

The chain is built from TRBV10-3 and TRBJ2-7; TRBD1 might be the D (5 bases). The germline CDR1 and CDR2 sequences are ENHRY and SYGVKD. Trimming stripped 1 base from V and 5 bases from J, with 12 bases between. The CDR3 runs to 14 residues. The CDR3 nucleotides are TGTGCCATCAGTGAGTTCAGGGCTTGGAACGAGCAGTACTTC. Translated: CAISEFRAWNEQYF.

This clonotype was seen at least ten times. The V gene is TRBV12-3 or TRBV12-4, the J gene TRBJ2-1; either TRBD1 or TRBD2 may fit D (5 bases each). V was clipped by 2 bases and J by 6 bases, with 17 bases between them. The CDR3 runs to 16 residues. The CDR3 region has the DNA TGTGCCAGCAGTTTATACAGGACTGGGTCCCTCAATGAGCAGTTCTTC. It is translated as CASSLYRTGSLNEQFF.

This clonotype was seen ten or more times. The chain links TRBV10-3 to TRBJ2-4, with a possible D match to TRBD1 (8 bases). CDR3 length: 14 residues. Germline V gene data show CDR1 as ENHRY and CDR2 as SYGVKD. Trimming cost V 2 bases and J 8 bases, with 13 bases left between them. CDR3 sequence: CAISENRGGDIQYF. For the CDR3, the DNA is TGTGCCATCAGTGAGAACAGGGGGGGAGACATTCAGTACTTC.

The chain combines TRBV20-1 with TRBJ2-7, with D possibly being TRBD2 (5 bases). Per the germline V gene, CDR1 is DFQATT and CDR2 is SNEGSKA (reference sequence). V gave up 1 base and J gave up 3 bases, with 16 bases separating them. This CDR3 region has 15 residues. The CDR3 loop reads CSARGPQQRIYEQYF. The CDR3 DNA reads TGCAGTGCTAGAGGCCCTCAACAGCGGATCTACGAGCAGTACTTC.

This rearrangement joins TRBV5-5 to TRBJ2-7, with D tentatively TRBD1 (5 bases). Trimming stripped 0 bases from V and 0 bases from J, with 10 bases between. The CDR3 is 15 residues long. Per germline, CDR1 SGHKS and CDR2 YYEKEE (reference sequence). CDR3 sequence reads: CASSLAGRSSYEQYF. The CDR3 nucleotides are TGTGCCAGCAGCTTGGCAGGGCGTAGCTCCTACGAGCAGTACTTC.

This clonotype was picked up a small number of times. CDR3 in DNA: TGTGCCAGCAGCCAAGTTGGGACGGCTTTCTATGGCTACACCTTC. This gives the protein CASSQVGTAFYGYTF. The rearrangement links TRBV3-1 to TRBJ1-2; tentatively, D is TRBD1 (5 bases). The CDR3 runs 15 residues. V was shortened by 1 base and J by 4 bases, with 13 bases between the two germline ends. CDR1 and CDR2 (germline): LGHDT, YNNKEL (reference sequence). The variable domain in full, completed from reference TRBV3-1 and TRBJ1-2, reads DTAVSQTPKYLVTQMGNDKSIKCEQNLGHDTMYWYKQDSKKFLKIMFSYNNKELIINETVPNRFSPKSPDKAHLNLHINSLELGDSAVYFCASSQVGTAFYGYTFGSGTRLTVV.

This clonotype was observed a handful of times. The chain employs TRBV7-6 and TRBJ1-1, with no clear D. V lost 5 bases and J 0 bases, leaving 10 bases between the germline ends. The CDR3 totals 14 residues. The V gene's germline CDR1 is SGHVS and CDR2 FNYEAQ. The CDR3 bases are TGTGCCAGCAGCCGGAGCTTTTTGAACACTGAAGCTTTCTTT. This gives the protein CASSRSFLNTEAFF.

The chain carries TRBV4-3 and TRBJ2-7, with 8 positions matching TRBD1. Unmatched junction bases numbered 1, after V lost 3 bases and J lost 3 bases. The germline V gene has CDR1 LGHNA and CDR2 YSLEER. This CDR3 is 13 amino acids long. The CDR3 loop is CASSHGTGYEQYF. CDR3 in DNA: TGCGCCAGCAGCCATGGGACAGGCTACGAGCAGTACTTC.

This clonotype was counted ten times or more. This sequence joins TRBV12-3 or TRBV12-4 and TRBJ2-7, with 9 bases identical to TRBD2. After removal of 7 bases from V and 4 bases from J, the junction contained 17 bases not matched to a gene. The CDR3 loop spans 17 amino acids. CDR3 loop: CASTLGSSGKGLYEQYF. DNA of the CDR3: TGTGCCAGCACCCTCGGCTCTAGCGGGAAGGGGCTGTACGAGCAGTACTTC.

This clonotype occurred a few times. The chain couples TRBV5-1 to TRBJ2-5; 9 nucleotides agree with TRBD1. V shed 0 bases, J shed 5 bases, and the junction held 2 bases outside the gene matches. Germline V CDR1 and CDR2: SGHRS, YFSETQ. CDR3 length: 14 amino acids. CDR3 loop: CASSLGDRVETQYF. The CDR3 bases are TGCGCCAGCAGCTTGGGGGACAGGGTTGAGACCCAGTACTTC.

Notes on this clonotype: The junction does not match germline at one end; this may be a read error. J is TRBJ1-4 and V is TRBV7-1; unclear D gene. TRBV7-1 is given ORF status, its function remaining uncertain. This CDR3 has 15 residues. The CDR3 sequence is CSSTRFSATNEKLFF. The CDR3 nucleotides read TGTTCCAGCACTCGTTTCTCGGCAACTAATGAAAAACTGTTTTTT.

This clonotype was picked up a small number of times. The V gene is TRBV2, the J gene TRBJ2-7; 14 positions agree with TRBD2. The CDR3 runs to 20 residues. J was trimmed by 0 bases and V by 2 bases; bases with no gene match: 12. The germline CDR1 and CDR2 sequences are SNHLY and FYNNEI. In DNA form, the CDR3 reads TGTGCCAGCAGTGAATGGCAGGGGACTAGCGGGAGCCATAGCTCCTACGAGCAGTACTTC. Translating gives CASSEWQGTSGSHSSYEQYF.

The rearrangement links TRBV4-2 to TRBJ1-2; D call uncertain. The CDR3 loop spans 15 amino acids. V dropped 2 bases and J dropped 5 bases, with 15 bases sitting between them. CDR1 is LGHNA, CDR2 YNFKEQ, per germline. The CDR3 region has the DNA TGTGCCAGCAGCCAATTACACCGAAACGAATATGGCTACACCTTC. Its translation is CASSQLHRNEYGYTF.

The V call is TRBV12-3 or TRBV12-4, the J call TRBJ1-2; D call uncertain. V dropped 5 bases and J dropped 4 bases, with 5 bases sitting between them. CDR3 length: 11 residues. The CDR3 reads CASSHGYGYTF. Written as DNA, the CDR3 is TGTGCCAGCAGTCACGGCTATGGCTACACCTTC.

This clonotype was counted only a few times. The gene calls are TRBV5-1 and TRBJ2-7, with a weak D call TRBD1 (6 bases). With 2 bases removed from V and 0 bases from J, the gap between germline ends came to 12 bases. This CDR3 region has 15 residues. Germline assignment: CDR1 SGHRS and CDR2 YFSETQ. CDR3 DNA: TGCGCCAGCAGCTTCTTAAAGGGGGTCTCCTACGAGCAGTACTTC. Its protein is CASSFLKGVSYEQYF.

V usage is TRBV29-1 and J usage is TRBJ2-5; D possibly corresponds to TRBD1 (5 bases). The CDR3 is 13 amino acids. Trimming removed 6 bases from V and 1 base from J, with 12 bases in between. Germline lookup yields CDR1 SQVTM and CDR2 ANQGSEA. The CDR3 DNA reads as TGCAGCGTCCAGGGTCGGATCCAAGAGACCCAGTACTTC. It yields the protein CSVQGRIQETQYF.

This clonotype was seen only a few times. The rearrangement joins TRBV4-2 to TRBJ2-1; D gene ambiguous. V lost 2 bases, J lost 3 bases, and 17 bases lay in between. The germline V gene encodes CDR1 LGHNA and CDR2 YNFKEQ. The CDR3 spans 17 residues. The CDR3, as DNA: TGTGCCAGCAGCCAATTTCTGGGTGACTCAGGCTACAATGAGCAGTTCTTC. This sequence encodes CASSQFLGDSGYNEQFF.

A few counts support this clonotype. The V and J genes are TRBV7-2 and TRBJ2-7, with a possible D match to TRBD2 (6 bases). The germline gives CDR1 SGHTA, CDR2 FQGNSA. The CDR3 has 16 residues. With 1 base removed from V and 0 bases from J, the gap between germline ends came to 13 bases. The DNA for the CDR3 is TGTGCCAGCAGCTTAGGCCCGGGACTGGGCTCCTACGAGCAGTACTTC. Protein sequence: CASSLGPGLGSYEQYF. Full variable domain (remainder filled in from reference TRBV7-2 and TRBJ2-7): GAGVSQSPSNKVTEKGKDVELRCDPISGHTALYWYRQSLGQGLEFLIYFQGNSAPDKSGLPSDRFSAERTGGSVSTLTIQRTQQEDSAVYLCASSLGPGLGSYEQYFGPGTRLTVT.